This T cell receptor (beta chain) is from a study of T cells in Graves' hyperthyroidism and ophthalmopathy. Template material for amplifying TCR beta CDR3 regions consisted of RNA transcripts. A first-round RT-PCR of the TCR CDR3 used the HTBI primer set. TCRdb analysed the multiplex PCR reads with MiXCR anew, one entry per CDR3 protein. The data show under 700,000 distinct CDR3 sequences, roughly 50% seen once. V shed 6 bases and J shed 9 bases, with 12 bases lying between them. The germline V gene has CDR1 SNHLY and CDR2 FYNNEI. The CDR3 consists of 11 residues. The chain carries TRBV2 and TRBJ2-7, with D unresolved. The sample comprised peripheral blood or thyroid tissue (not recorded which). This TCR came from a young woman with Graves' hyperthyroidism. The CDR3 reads CASRLTSGQYF. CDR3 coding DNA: TGTGCCAGCAGGCTTACATCTGGGCAGTACTTC. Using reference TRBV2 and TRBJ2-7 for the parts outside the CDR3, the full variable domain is EPEVTQTPSHQVTQMGQEVILRCVPISNHLYFYWYRQILGQKVEFLVSFYNNEISEKSEIFDDQFSVERPDGSNFTLKIRSTKLEDSAMYFCASRLTSGQYFGPGTRLTVT.